This T cell receptor (beta chain) originates from a study of identical twins. One entry per CDR3 protein results from TCRdb running MiXCR on the 5' RACE reads. The sample shows some 270,000 distinct CDR3 sequences, about 8.3% of them seen only once. This clonotype was counted between two and nine times. This sample was also put to use in a study of yellow fever vaccine responses in identical twins.

This TCR derives from a woman under 30 in good health. The sample taken for sequencing was CD8+ T cells sorted from blood.

The CDR3 DNA follows: TGCGCCAGCAGCCAAGATCGTGGAGCGGGAGGACCCTACAATGAGCAGTTCTTC. This gives the protein CASSQDRGAGGPYNEQFF. The chain carries TRBV4-3 and TRBJ2-1; 9 nucleotides align to TRBD2. The CDR3 is 18 amino acids. The V gene end was trimmed by 0 bases and the J gene end by 2 bases; junction bases not matched to a gene: 8. The V gene's germline CDR1 is LGHNA and CDR2 YSLEER.